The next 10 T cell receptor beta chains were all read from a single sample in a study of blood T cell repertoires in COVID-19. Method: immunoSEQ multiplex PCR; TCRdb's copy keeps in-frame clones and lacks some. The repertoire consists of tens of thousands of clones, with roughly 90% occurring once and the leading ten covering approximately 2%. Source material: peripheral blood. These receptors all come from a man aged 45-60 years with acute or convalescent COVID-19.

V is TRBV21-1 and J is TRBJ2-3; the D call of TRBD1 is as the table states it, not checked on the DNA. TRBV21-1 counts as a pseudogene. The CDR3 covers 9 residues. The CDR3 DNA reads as TGTTTCACAGCTACTACGCAGTATTTT. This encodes CFTATTQYF.

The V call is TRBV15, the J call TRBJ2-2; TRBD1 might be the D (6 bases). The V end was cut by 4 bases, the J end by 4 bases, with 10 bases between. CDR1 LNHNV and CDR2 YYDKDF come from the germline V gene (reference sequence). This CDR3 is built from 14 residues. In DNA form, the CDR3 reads TGTGCCACCAGCAACCTACAGGGCACCGGGGAGCTGTTTTTT. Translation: CATSNLQGTGELFF.

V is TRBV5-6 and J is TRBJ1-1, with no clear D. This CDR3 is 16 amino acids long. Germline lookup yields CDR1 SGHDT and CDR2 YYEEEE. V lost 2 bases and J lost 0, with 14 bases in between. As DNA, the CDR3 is TGTGCCAGCAGCTTCGGGATGCAGGCCCTGAACACTGAAGCTTTCTTT. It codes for CASSFGMQALNTEAFF.

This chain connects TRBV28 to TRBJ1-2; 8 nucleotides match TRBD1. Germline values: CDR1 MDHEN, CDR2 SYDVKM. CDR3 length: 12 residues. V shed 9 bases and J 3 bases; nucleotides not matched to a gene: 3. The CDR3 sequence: CASQTGDYGYTF. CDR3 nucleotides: TGTGCCAGTCAGACAGGGGACTATGGCTACACCTTC.

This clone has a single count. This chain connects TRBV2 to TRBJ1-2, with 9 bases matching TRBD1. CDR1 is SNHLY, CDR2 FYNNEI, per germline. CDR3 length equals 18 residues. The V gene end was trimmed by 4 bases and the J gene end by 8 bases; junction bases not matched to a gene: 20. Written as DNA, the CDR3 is TGTGCCAGCAGTGGACGTTCGGACAGGGGTGTAACGCGGTTGGGCTACACCTTC. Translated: CASSGRSDRGVTRLGYTF.

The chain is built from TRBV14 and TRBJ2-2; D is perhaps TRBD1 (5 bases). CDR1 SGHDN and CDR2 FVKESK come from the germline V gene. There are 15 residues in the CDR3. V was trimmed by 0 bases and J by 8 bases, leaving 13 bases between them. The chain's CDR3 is CASSQDSAGLGELFF. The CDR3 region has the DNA TGTGCCAGCAGCCAAGATTCGGCAGGGTTGGGGGAGCTGTTTTTT.

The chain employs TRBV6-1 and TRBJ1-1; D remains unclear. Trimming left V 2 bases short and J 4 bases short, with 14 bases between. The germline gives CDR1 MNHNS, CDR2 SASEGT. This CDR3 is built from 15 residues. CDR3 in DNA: TGTGCCAGCAGTGAATATTTCGGGAAGGGCACTGAAGCTTTCTTT. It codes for CASSEYFGKGTEAFF.

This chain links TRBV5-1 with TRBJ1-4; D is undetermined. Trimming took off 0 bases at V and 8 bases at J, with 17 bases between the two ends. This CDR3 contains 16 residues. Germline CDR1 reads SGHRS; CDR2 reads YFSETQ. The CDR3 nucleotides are TGCGCCAGCAGCTTGGAAGGTCTGGTAAGAGGCGAAAAACTGTTTTTT. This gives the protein CASSLEGLVRGEKLFF.

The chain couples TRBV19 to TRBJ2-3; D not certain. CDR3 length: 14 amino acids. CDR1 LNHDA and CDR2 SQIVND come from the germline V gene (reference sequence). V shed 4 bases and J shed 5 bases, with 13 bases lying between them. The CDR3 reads CASSTSSQIDTQYF. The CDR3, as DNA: TGTGCCAGTAGTACCTCCTCCCAGATAGATACGCAGTATTTT.

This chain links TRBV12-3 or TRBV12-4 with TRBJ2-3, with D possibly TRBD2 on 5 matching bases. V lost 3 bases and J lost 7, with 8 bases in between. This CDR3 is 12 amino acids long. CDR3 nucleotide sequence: TGTGCCAGCAGTTTGCGGGCACATACGCAGTATTTT. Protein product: CASSLRAHTQYF.